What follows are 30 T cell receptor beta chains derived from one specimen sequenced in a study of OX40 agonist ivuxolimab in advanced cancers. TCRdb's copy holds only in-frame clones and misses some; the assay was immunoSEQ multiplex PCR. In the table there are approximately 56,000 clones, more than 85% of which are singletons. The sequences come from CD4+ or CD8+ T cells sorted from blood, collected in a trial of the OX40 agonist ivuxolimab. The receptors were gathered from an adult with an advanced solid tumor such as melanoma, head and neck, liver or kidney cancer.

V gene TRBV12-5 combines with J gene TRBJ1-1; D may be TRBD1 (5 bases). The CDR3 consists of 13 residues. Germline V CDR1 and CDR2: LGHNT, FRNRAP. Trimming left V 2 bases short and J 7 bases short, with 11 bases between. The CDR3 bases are TGTGCTAGTGGTTTGTGGGGGGATATTGAAGCTTTCTTT. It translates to CASGLWGDIEAFF.

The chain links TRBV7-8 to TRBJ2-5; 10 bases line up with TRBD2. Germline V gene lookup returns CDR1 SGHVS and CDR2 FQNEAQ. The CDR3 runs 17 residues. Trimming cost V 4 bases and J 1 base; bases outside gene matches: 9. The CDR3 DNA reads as TGTGCCAGCAGCTCCGGGATTAGCGGGGGGACCCAAGAGACCCAGTACTTC. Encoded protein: CASSSGISGGTQETQYF.

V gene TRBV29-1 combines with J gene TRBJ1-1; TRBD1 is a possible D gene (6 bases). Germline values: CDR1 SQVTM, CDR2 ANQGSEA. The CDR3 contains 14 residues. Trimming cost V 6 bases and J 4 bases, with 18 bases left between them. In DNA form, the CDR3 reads TGCAGCGTCAAAGAAGGGGGAATGGTCACTGAAGCTTTCTTT. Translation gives CSVKEGGMVTEAFF.

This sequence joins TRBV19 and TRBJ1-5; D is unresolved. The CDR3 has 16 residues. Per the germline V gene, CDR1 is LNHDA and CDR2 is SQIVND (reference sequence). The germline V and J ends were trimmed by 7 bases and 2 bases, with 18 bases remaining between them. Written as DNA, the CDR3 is TGTGCCAGTACCCCAGACCTAATCGGGGGCAATCAGCCCCAGCATTTT. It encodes CASTPDLIGGNQPQHF.

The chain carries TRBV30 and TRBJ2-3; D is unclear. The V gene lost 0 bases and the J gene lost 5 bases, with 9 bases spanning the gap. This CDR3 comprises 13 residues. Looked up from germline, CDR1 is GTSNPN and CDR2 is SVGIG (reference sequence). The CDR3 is CAWSVVGQDTQYF. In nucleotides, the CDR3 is TGTGCCTGGAGTGTGGTCGGTCAAGATACGCAGTATTTT.

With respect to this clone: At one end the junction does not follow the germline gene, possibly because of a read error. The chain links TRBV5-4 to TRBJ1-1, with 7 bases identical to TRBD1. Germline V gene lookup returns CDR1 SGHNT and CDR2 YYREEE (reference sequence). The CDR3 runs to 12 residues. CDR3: CASSPGTEPSLF. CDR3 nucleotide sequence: TGTGCCAGCAGCCCTGGGACAGAGCCTTCGCTCTTT. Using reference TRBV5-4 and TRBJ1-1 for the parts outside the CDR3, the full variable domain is ETGVTQSPTHLIKTRGQQVTLRCSSQSGHNTVSWYQQALGQGPQFIFQYYREEENGRGNFPPRFSGLQFPNYSSELNVNALELDDSALYLCASSPGTEPSLFGQGTRLTVV.

The CDR3 DNA reads as TGTGCCAGCAGCTTAGATCCTCGAGGAGCTTTCTTT. Translation: CASSLDPRGAFF. V is TRBV11-2 and J is TRBJ1-1; D not certain. This CDR3 spans 12 amino acids. CDR1 SGHAT and CDR2 FQNNGV come from the germline V gene. Trimming shortened V by 0 bases and J by 10 bases, and 9 bases separated the two germline ends.

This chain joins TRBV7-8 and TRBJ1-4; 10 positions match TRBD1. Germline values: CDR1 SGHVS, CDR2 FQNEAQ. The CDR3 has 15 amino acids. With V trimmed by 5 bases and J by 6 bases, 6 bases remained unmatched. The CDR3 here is CASSAGQGVYEKLFF. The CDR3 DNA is TGTGCCAGCAGCGCAGGACAGGGGGTTTATGAAAAACTGTTTTTT.

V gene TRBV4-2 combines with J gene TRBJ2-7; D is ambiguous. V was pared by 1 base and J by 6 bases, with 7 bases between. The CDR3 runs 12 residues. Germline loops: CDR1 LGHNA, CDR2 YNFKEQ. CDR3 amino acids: CASSQGSLEQYF. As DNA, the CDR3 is TGTGCCAGCAGCCAAGGGTCACTCGAGCAGTACTTC.

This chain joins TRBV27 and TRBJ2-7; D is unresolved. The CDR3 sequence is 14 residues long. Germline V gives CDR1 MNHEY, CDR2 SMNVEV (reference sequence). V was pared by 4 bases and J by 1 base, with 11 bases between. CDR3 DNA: TGTGCCAGCAGTTCCCGACGTATTTCCTACGAGCAGTACTTC. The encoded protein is CASSSRRISYEQYF.

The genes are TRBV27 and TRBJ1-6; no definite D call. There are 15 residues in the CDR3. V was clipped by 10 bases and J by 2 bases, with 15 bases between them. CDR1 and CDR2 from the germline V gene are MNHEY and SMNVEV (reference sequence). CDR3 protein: CATAYFSPYNSPLHF. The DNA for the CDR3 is TGTGCCACCGCGTATTTTAGCCCCTATAATTCACCCCTCCACTTT.

The CDR3 protein is CASSLNSYNSPLHF. DNA of the CDR3: TGTGCCAGCAGCTTAAACTCCTATAATTCACCCCTCCACTTT. This chain uses TRBV7-7 with TRBJ1-6, with D hard to call. From germline, CDR1 is SSHAT and CDR2 FNYEAQ (reference sequence). The CDR3 spans 14 residues. Trimming shortened V by 2 bases and J by 0 bases, and 2 bases separated the two germline ends.

The CDR3 bases are TGTGCCTGGGGAAACGATGAACGGGTGAACACTGAAGCTTTCTTT. It specifies CAWGNDERVNTEAFF. This sequence joins TRBV30 and TRBJ1-1; D ambiguous. The V and J ends lost 5 bases and 0 bases respectively, with 16 bases between them. Per germline, CDR1 GTSNPN and CDR2 SVGIG (reference sequence). The CDR3 sequence is 15 residues long.

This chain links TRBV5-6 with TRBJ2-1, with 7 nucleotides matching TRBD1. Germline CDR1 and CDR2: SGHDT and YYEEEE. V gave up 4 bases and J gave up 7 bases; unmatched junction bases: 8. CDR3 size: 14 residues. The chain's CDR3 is CASSMGTGVNEQFF. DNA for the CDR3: TGTGCCAGCAGCATGGGTACAGGGGTTAATGAGCAGTTCTTC.

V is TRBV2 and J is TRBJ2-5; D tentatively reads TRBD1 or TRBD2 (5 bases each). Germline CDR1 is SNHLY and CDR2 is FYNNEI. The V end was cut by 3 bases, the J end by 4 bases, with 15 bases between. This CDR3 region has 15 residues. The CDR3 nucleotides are TGTGCCAGCAGTGATGAGTTGGGACGAACAGAGACCCAGTACTTC. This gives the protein CASSDELGRTETQYF.

The CDR3 DNA reads as TGTGCCAGCTCACCGGGCGGGGGGACGCGGGACTGGGCTGAGCAGTTCTTC. This gives the protein CASSPGGGTRDWAEQFF. The rearrangement links TRBV18 to TRBJ2-1, with TRBD2 identical over 8 bases. The CDR3 covers 17 residues. Germline V gene sequence: CDR1 KGHSH, CDR2 LQKENI. J lost 9 bases, V lost 3 bases, and 16 bases had no gene match. The entire variable domain, with the rest obtained from reference TRBV18 and TRBJ2-1, is as follows: NAGVMQNPRHLVRRRGQEARLRCSPMKGHSHVYWYRQLPEEGLKFMVYLQKENIIDESGMPKERFSAEFPKEGPSILRIQQVVRGDSAAYFCASSPGGGTRDWAEQFFGPGTRLTVL.

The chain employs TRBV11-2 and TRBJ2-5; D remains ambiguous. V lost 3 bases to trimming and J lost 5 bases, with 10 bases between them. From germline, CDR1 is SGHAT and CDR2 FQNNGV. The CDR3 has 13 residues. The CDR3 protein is CASSLLVVETQYF. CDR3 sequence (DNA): TGTGCCAGCAGCTTGCTCGTGGTGGAGACCCAGTACTTC.

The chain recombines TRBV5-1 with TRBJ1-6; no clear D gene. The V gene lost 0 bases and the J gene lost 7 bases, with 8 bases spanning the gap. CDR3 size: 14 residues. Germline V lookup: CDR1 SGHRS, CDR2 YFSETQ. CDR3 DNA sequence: TGCGCCAGCAGCTTGGATCTTGAAAATTCACCCCTCCACTTT. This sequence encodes CASSLDLENSPLHF. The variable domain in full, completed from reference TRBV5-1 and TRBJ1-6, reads KAGVTQTPRYLIKTRGQQVTLSCSPISGHRSVSWYQQTPGQGLQFLFEYFSETQRNKGNFPGRFSGRQFSNSRSEMNVSTLELGDSALYLCASSLDLENSPLHFGNGTRLTVT.

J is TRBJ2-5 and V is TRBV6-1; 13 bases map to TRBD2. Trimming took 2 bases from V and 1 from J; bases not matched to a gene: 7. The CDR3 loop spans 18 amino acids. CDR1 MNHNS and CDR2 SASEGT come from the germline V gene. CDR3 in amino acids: CASSELRLAGGVQETQYF. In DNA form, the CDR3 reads TGTGCCAGCAGTGAATTAAGACTAGCGGGGGGTGTCCAAGAGACCCAGTACTTC.

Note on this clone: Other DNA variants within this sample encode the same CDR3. The CDR3 region is CASSEGFSYEQYF. The CDR3 region has the DNA TGCGCCAGCAGTGAGGGATTCTCCTACGAGCAGTACTTC. This chain uses TRBV10-2 with TRBJ2-7; D gene uncertain. Germline V CDR1 and CDR2: WSHSY, SAAADI. The germline V and J ends were trimmed by 2 bases and 0 bases, with 5 bases remaining between them. The CDR3 is 13 residues long.

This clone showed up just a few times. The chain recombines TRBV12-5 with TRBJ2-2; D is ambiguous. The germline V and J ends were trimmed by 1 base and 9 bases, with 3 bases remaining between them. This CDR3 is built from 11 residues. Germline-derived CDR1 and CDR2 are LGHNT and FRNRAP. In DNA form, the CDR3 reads TGTGCTAGTGGTTTGGCCAGGGAGCTGTTTTTT. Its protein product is CASGLARELFF.

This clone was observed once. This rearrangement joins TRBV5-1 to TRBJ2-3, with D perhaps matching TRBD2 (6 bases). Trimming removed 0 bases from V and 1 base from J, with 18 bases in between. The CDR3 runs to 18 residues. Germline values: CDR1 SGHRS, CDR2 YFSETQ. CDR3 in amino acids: CASSLVPPTAGRTDTQYF. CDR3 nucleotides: TGCGCCAGCAGCTTGGTGCCGCCCACCGCGGGGCGCACAGATACGCAGTATTTT.

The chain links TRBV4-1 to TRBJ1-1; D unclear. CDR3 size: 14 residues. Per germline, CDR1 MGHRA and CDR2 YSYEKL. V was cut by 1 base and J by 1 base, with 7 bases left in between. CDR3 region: CASSQVYTNTEAFF. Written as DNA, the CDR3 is TGCGCCAGCAGCCAAGTCTACACGAACACTGAAGCTTTCTTT.

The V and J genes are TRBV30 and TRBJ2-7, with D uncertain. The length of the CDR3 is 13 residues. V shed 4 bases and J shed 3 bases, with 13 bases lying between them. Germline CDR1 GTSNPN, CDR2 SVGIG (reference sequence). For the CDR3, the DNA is TGTGCCTGGATGGCAGTTACCGACTACGAGCAGTACTTC. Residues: CAWMAVTDYEQYF.

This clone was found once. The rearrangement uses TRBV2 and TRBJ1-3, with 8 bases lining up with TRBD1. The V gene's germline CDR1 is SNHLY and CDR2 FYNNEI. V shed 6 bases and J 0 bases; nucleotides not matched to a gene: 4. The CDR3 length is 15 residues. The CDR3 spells CASRAGGGSGNTIYF. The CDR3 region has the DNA TGTGCCAGCAGGGCAGGGGGCGGCTCTGGAAACACCATATATTTT.

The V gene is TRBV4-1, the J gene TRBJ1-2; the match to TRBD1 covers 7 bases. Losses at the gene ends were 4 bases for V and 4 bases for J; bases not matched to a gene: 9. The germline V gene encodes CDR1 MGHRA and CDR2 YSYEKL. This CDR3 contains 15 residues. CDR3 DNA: TGCGCCAGCAGCCTCGACAGGGAGTTCGTCTATGGCTACACCTTC. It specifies CASSLDREFVYGYTF.

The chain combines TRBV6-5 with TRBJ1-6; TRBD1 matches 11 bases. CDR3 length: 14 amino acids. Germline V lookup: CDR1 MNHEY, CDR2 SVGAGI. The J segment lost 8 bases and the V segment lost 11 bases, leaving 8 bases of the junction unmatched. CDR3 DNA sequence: TGTGCCTCTTGGACAGGGGGCTCCGATTCACCCCTCCACTTT. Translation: CASWTGGSDSPLHF.

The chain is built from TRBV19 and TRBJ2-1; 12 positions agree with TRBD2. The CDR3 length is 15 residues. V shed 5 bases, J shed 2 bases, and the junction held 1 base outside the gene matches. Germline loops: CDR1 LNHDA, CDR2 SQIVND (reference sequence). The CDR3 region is CASSASGGAYNEQFF. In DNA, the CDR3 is TGTGCCAGTAGTGCTAGCGGGGGGGCCTACAATGAGCAGTTCTTC. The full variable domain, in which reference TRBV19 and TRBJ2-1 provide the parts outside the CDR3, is DGGITQSPKYLFRKEGQNVTLSCEQNLNHDAMYWYRQDPGQGLRLIYYSQIVNDFQKGDIAEGYSVSREKKESFPLTVTSAQKNPTAFYLCASSASGGAYNEQFFGPGTRLTVL.

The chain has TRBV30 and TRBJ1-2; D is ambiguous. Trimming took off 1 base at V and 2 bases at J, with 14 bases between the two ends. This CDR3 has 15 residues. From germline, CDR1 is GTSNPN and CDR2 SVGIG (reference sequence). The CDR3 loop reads CAWSALGRENYGYTF. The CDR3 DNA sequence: TGTGCCTGGAGTGCCCTAGGACGGGAAAACTATGGCTACACCTTC.

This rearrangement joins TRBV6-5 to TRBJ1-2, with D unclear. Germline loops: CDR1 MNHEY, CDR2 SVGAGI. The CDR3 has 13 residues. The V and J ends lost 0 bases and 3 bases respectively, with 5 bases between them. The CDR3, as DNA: TGTGCCAGCAGTTACTCCGGGGACTATGGCTACACCTTC. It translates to CASSYSGDYGYTF.